This TCR beta chain appears in the sequencing data of a study of blood T cell repertoires in COVID-19 (dated by TCRdb to 2019 to 2021). For the study in its entirety: The collaborator samples originated in the United States, Italy and Spain and spanned the acute and convalescent phases of COVID-19. The samples were drawn from the first 160 participants of the ongoing ImmuneRACE study and from 1,254 subjects provided by 6 global collaborators. The prospective study material was composed of cDNA or gDNA derived from T cells, B-cell-depleted T cells, or PBMCs. Where available, HLA class I and class II types were obtained from metadata supplied by the sample provider rather than from assay-based typing. The repertoires were released in a freely available public database intended as a resource for research on the immune response to SARS-CoV-2. The sample metadata nearly always contained a de-identified subject ID, COVID-19 status, age in years and sex. Subjects who had been exposed to COVID-19, were actively infected with it, or had recovered from it provided the deeply sampled blood TCRbeta repertoires that made up the dataset. Broader findings and caveats from the paper: The amount of clinical and demographic metadata varied by source and participant and was provided uncurated.

The germline V gene (reference sequence) specifies GTSNPN as CDR1 and SVGIG as CDR2. Trimming removed 4 bases from V and 4 bases from J, leaving 10 bases between the germline ends. The CDR3, cysteine through phenylalanine, is 13 amino acids long. CDR3 DNA only is kept here, 39 bases in frame from base 1. One collaborating source in Seattle enrolled patients while the patients were actively infected and followed the patients over time throughout the course of disease. Whole blood was collected in K2EDTA tubes by collaborating institutions according to the institutions' own protocols. For TCRbeta analysis, collaborators shipped samples in one of three forms: frozen whole blood, isolated PBMCs, or DNA extracted from either of those sample types. To note about this clone: Its binding antigen is unknown. The input lacks base qualities; no much larger clone sits a single base away.

TCRbeta CDR3 regions were amplified from genomic DNA by means of the immunoSEQ Assay, a bias-controlled multiplex PCR. The study's own analysis went as follows. The number of nucleated cells in each sample was estimated by amplification of reference gene primers within the assay. Sequence reads were collapsed and filtered to measure the absolute abundance of every unique TCRbeta CDR3 rearrangement. For each sample, productive Simpson clonality was calculated as the square root of Simpson's diversity index over productive rearrangements. TCRdb carries this immuneACCESS record with in-frame sequences only. Its versions omit some clonotypes, under half of them owing to an unresolved V gene in the studies checked, with the rest unexplained. The V and J calls and the clone size are those of that table, but D and trimming were determined from the DNA. The sample table holds 430,000 or so clones, of which around nine tenths were seen once. 0.7% to 1% of the sample rests with the top ten.

The sequenced sample consisted of peripheral blood. The chain is assembled from TRBV30 and TRBJ1-4; the D gene is possibly TRBD1, with 6 bases matching. The sequence derives from a young man with COVID-19, enrolled during active disease. The CDR3 corresponds to CAWMDSLNEKLFF. The DNA sequence reads TGTGCCTGGATGGACAGCCTTAATGAAAAACTGTTTTTT.